The entry below describes one T cell receptor (beta chain). The data were obtained in a study of TIL therapy for anti-PD-1-resistant metastatic lung cancer. Looking at the study overall: Most patients had lung adenocarcinoma; a handful of tumors were EGFR-mutant, two ALK-rearranged; half smoked currently or formerly.

Sequencing used immunoSEQ v3. TCRdb's copy holds only in-frame clones and misses some; the assay was immunoSEQ multiplex PCR. In the table there are more than 90,000 clones, roughly 65% of which are singletons. Per germline, CDR1 MNHEY and CDR2 SMNVEV (reference sequence). This CDR3 has 13 residues. The trim removed 3 bases at V and 4 bases at J, leaving 2 bases unmatched. Time point here: pre-treatment sample, taken before nivolumab and TIL therapy. The tumor samples were excised metastases, mostly pleural nodules or supraclavicular lymph nodes. The rearrangement uses TRBV27 and TRBJ1-1; 7 bases agree with TRBD1. The sequencing here drew on tumor tissue, taken at baseline. This TCR derives from a person aged 25 to 80 with non-small cell lung cancer. The CDR3 here is CASSFRGSTEAFF. CDR3 DNA: TGTGCCAGCAGTTTCAGGGGGAGCACTGAAGCTTTCTTT.